These 21 T cell receptor beta chains share one sample of origin, sequenced in a study of shared T cell receptors in the human thymus. Generated by immunoSEQ multiplex PCR, the TCRdb table keeps only in-frame clones and is missing some. This table has hundreds of thousands of clones, 95% appearing once. Material: thymocytes. These receptor sequences come from a human donor.

This chain joins TRBV6-4 and TRBJ2-7; 8 bases map to TRBD2. V gave up 6 bases and J gave up 5 bases; unmatched junction bases: 15. Germline-derived CDR1 and CDR2 are MRHNA and SNTAGT. This CDR3 contains 16 residues. CDR3 sequence reads: CASSPVSGEPPNEQYF. The CDR3 DNA sequence: TGTGCCAGCAGCCCTGTTAGCGGGGAACCCCCCAACGAGCAGTACTTC.

The CDR3 bases are TGTGCCAGCAGCTTGGGTCCGGACAGGGAAGAGACCCAGTACTTC. This codes for CASSLGPDREETQYF. The gene calls are TRBV7-4 and TRBJ2-5, with 8 bases identical to TRBD1. V lost 3 bases to trimming and J lost 3 bases; unmatched junction nucleotides: 6. The CDR3 runs 15 residues. The germline V gene has CDR1 SGHVT and CDR2 SQSDAQ. The full variable domain, in which reference TRBV7-4 and TRBJ2-5 provide the parts outside the CDR3, is GAGVSQSPRYKVAKRGRDVALRCDSISGHVTLYWYRQTLGQGSEVLTYSQSDAQRDKSGRPSGRFSAERPERSVSTLKIQRTEQGDSAVYLCASSLGPDREETQYFGPGTRLLVL.

The V gene is TRBV13, the J gene TRBJ2-7, with D unclear. This CDR3 is 11 amino acids long. Between the trimmed V and J ends, which lost 0 bases and 7 bases, there was a span of 4 bases. CDR1 is PRHDT, CDR2 FYEKMQ, per germline (reference sequence). The CDR3 DNA reads as TGTGCCAGCAGCTTAGGCGGGGAGCAGTACTTC. Protein product: CASSLGGEQYF.

This chain connects TRBV28 to TRBJ2-1, with D perhaps given as TRBD1 or TRBD2 (5 bases each). V lost 8 bases to trimming and J lost 6 bases, with 20 bases between them. There are 15 residues in the CDR3. Per the germline V gene, CDR1 is MDHEN and CDR2 is SYDVKM. CDR3 loop: CASPPGGHAANEQFF. In nucleotides, the CDR3 is TGTGCCAGCCCGCCTGGGGGTCATGCAGCCAATGAGCAGTTCTTC.

This chain links TRBV4-2 with TRBJ2-5; TRBD2 is a possible D gene (5 bases). Per the germline V gene, CDR1 is LGHNA and CDR2 is YNFKEQ. Trimming removed 0 bases at V and 0 bases at J, with 11 bases between. The CDR3 spans 16 residues. CDR3 DNA: TGTGCCAGCAGCCAAGAGGTGCTCGGGGACCAAGAGACCCAGTACTTC. It specifies CASSQEVLGDQETQYF.

CDR3 protein: CASSRGTGNNYGYTF. The CDR3 region has the DNA TGTGCCAGCAGTCGAGGGACAGGGAACAACTATGGCTACACCTTC. The chain uses TRBV27 and TRBJ1-2, with TRBD1 identical over 9 bases. After removal of 5 bases from V and 2 bases from J, the junction contained 6 bases not matched to a gene. The CDR3 runs to 15 residues. CDR1 is MNHEY and CDR2 is SMNVEV in the germline V gene (reference sequence).

V usage is TRBV7-6 and J usage is TRBJ2-7, with D hard to call. The CDR3 is 13 residues long. CDR1 is SGHVS, CDR2 FNYEAQ, per germline. Trimming took 1 base from V and 0 from J, leaving 4 bases between them. The CDR3 DNA reads TGTGCCAGCAGCTTAGGGGACTCCTACGAGCAGTACTTC. Protein sequence: CASSLGDSYEQYF.

The chain's CDR3 is CASSPGRDGGKTQYF. In nucleotides, the CDR3 is TGTGCCAGCAGCCCAGGGCGGGACGGTGGGAAGACCCAGTACTTC. This chain joins TRBV5-6 and TRBJ2-5; possible D gene TRBD2, 6 bases. V was cut by 4 bases and J by 6 bases, with 19 bases left in between. Germline CDR1 reads SGHDT; CDR2 reads YYEEEE. This CDR3 has 15 residues. Variable domain in full (rest from reference TRBV5-6 and TRBJ2-5): DAGVTQSPTHLIKTRGQQVTLRCSPKSGHDTVSWYQQALGQGPQFIFQYYEEEERQRGNFPDRFSGHQFPNYSSELNVNALLLGDSALYLCASSPGRDGGKTQYFGPGTRLLVL.

The chain couples TRBV5-1 to TRBJ2-6; D not resolved. V was clipped by 0 bases and J by 0 bases, with 7 bases between them. Germline V gene data show CDR1 as SGHRS and CDR2 as YFSETQ. The CDR3 spans 16 residues. The CDR3 spells CASSLGSSSGANVLTF. CDR3 coding DNA: TGCGCCAGCAGCTTGGGCAGTAGCTCTGGGGCCAACGTCCTGACTTTC.

The chain is built from TRBV10-3 and TRBJ1-1; 7 bases match TRBD1. Germline CDR1 reads ENHRY; CDR2 reads SYGVKD. This CDR3 region has 16 residues. Trimming cost V 4 bases and J 2 bases; bases outside gene matches: 10. The CDR3 sequence: CAISGGLQGNNTEAFF. The CDR3 DNA sequence: TGTGCCATCAGTGGGGGGCTACAGGGGAATAACACTGAAGCTTTCTTT.

The gene calls are TRBV4-1 and TRBJ2-1, with D perhaps TRBD1 or TRBD2 (5 bases each). Germline CDR1 and CDR2: MGHRA and YSYEKL. The V end was cut by 8 bases, the J end by 2 bases, with 10 bases between. The CDR3 spans 13 residues. CDR3 nucleotide sequence: TGCGCCAGCCCACCGGGACCCTACAATGAGCAGTTCTTC. It codes for CASPPGPYNEQFF.

In its sample, this clone was seen a few times. The V and J genes are TRBV7-9 and TRBJ2-2, with TRBD2 identical over 13 bases. CDR1 and CDR2 (germline): SEHNR, FQNEAQ (reference sequence). With 8 bases clipped from V and 6 bases from J, the junction kept 12 bases outside the gene matches. CDR3 length: 17 residues. The CDR3 nucleotides are TGTGCCAGCCCGCCTACTAGCGGGAGGGCCGGGGCCGGGGAGCTGTTTTTT. As protein: CASPPTSGRAGAGELFF.

Points on this clone: At one end, the junction sequence differs from germline, possibly due to a read error. This CDR3 is also generated by other DNA sequences in the sample. The CDR3 nucleotides are TGCGCCAGCAGCTTAAGGTCGCTACTCCAAGGAGTCGATACGCAGTATTTT. This gives the protein CASSLRSLLQGVDTQYF. This rearrangement joins TRBV7-6 to TRBJ2-3; no reliable D call. CDR1 and CDR2 (germline): SGHVS, FNYEAQ. CDR3 length equals 17 residues. Complete variable domain (other parts from reference TRBV7-6 and TRBJ2-3): GAGVSQSPRYKVTKRGQDVALRCDPISGHVSLYWYRQALGQGPEFLTYFNYEAQQDKSGLPNDRFSAERPEGSISTLTIQRTEQRDSAMYRCASSLRSLLQGVDTQYFGPGTRLTVL.

This clone has only one observation. This rearrangement joins TRBV5-1 to TRBJ2-7; no firm D call. CDR1 and CDR2 from the germline V gene are SGHRS and YFSETQ. The CDR3 has 13 residues. V gave up 7 bases and J gave up 6 bases, with 17 bases separating them. The CDR3 DNA reads TGCGCCAGCGGGATACCCCTAGAGTCCGAGCAGTACTTC. Translation gives CASGIPLESEQYF.

This clone has only a few counts. The CDR3 is CSPGTTQYF. CDR3 nucleotides: TGCAGCCCAGGGACGACCCAGTACTTC. The J gene is TRBJ2-5, the V gene TRBV20-1; TRBD1 or TRBD2 may be the D gene (5 bases each). This CDR3 contains 9 residues. The V gene's germline CDR1 is DFQATT and CDR2 SNEGSKA (reference sequence).

The chain links TRBV7-3 to TRBJ2-3; D is undetermined. The V gene lost 5 bases and the J gene lost 3 bases, with 18 bases spanning the gap. Per germline, CDR1 SGHTA and CDR2 FQGTGA. This CDR3 is built from 16 residues. This CDR3 is CASSPFLRPRTDTQYF. The CDR3 nucleotides are TGTGCCAGCAGCCCATTCTTGCGCCCAAGGACAGATACGCAGTATTTT.

This chain connects TRBV29-1 to TRBJ2-4, with 10 bases lining up with TRBD1. Germline V CDR1 and CDR2: SQVTM, ANQGSEA. The V segment lost 5 bases and the J segment 3 bases; nucleotides outside the gene matches: 4. This CDR3 contains 14 residues. This CDR3 is CSVTGQGGKNIQYF. The CDR3 DNA is TGCAGCGTTACTGGACAGGGGGGCAAAAACATTCAGTACTTC.

V and J are TRBV28 and TRBJ2-5, with TRBD2 identical over 10 bases. Germline lookup yields CDR1 MDHEN and CDR2 SYDVKM. The V segment lost 3 bases and the J segment 1 base; nucleotides outside the gene matches: 8. The CDR3 contains 17 residues. DNA for the CDR3: TGTGCCAGCAGTTTTGAAGGACTAGCGGTTAGCCAAGAGACCCAGTACTTC. Translation: CASSFEGLAVSQETQYF.

The chain carries TRBV5-1 and TRBJ1-1; no clear D gene. With 3 bases removed from V and 6 bases from J, the gap between germline ends came to 18 bases. This CDR3 is 15 amino acids long. CDR1 is SGHRS and CDR2 is YFSETQ in the germline V gene. DNA of the CDR3: TGCGCCAGCAGCTATTCTGCGGCGAGAGATGCTGAAGCTTTCTTT. It encodes CASSYSAARDAEAFF.

The genes are TRBV5-1 and TRBJ1-2; 7 bases fit TRBD1. CDR3 size: 14 residues. CDR1 SGHRS and CDR2 YFSETQ come from the germline V gene. The V segment lost 5 bases and the J segment 3 bases; nucleotides outside the gene matches: 7. The CDR3 sequence: CASRDYRGDYGYTF. The CDR3 region has the DNA TGCGCCAGCAGGGACTACAGGGGAGACTATGGCTACACCTTC.

The CDR3 DNA follows: TGTGCCAGCAGCTTGAGGTTGCGAGGCGGGGCTCAAGAGACCCAGTACTTC. Amino acids: CASSLRLRGGAQETQYF. The chain employs TRBV11-2 and TRBJ2-5; maybe TRBD2 (6 bases). The V and J ends lost 3 bases and 2 bases respectively, with 19 bases between them. This CDR3 contains 17 residues. CDR1 and CDR2 (germline): SGHAT, FQNNGV.